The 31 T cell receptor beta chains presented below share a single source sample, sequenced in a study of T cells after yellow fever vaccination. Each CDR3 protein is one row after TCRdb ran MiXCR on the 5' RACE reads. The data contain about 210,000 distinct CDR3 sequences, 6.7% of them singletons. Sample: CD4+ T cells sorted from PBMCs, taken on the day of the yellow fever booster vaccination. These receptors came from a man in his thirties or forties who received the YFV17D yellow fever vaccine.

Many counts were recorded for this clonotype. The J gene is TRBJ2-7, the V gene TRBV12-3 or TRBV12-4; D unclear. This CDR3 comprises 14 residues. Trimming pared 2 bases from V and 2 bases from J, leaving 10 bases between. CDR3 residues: CASSLTPKTYEQYF. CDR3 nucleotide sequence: TGTGCCAGCAGTTTAACCCCTAAAACCTACGAGCAGTACTTC.

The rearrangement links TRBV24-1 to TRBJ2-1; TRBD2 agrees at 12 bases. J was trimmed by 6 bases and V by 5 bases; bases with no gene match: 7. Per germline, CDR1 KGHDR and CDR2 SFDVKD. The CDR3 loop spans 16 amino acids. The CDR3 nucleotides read TGTGCCACCAGTGGCCGACTAGCGGGAGAGCTCAATGAGCAGTTCTTC. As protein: CATSGRLAGELNEQFF.

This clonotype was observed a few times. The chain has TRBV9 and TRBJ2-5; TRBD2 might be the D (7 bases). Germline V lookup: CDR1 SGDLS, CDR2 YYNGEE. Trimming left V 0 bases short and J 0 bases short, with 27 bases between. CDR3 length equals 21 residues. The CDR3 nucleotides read TGTGCCAGCAGCGTAGCCACCCCGAGGGGAGGGGAGGGGGATAACCAAGAGACCCAGTACTTC. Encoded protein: CASSVATPRGGEGDNQETQYF.

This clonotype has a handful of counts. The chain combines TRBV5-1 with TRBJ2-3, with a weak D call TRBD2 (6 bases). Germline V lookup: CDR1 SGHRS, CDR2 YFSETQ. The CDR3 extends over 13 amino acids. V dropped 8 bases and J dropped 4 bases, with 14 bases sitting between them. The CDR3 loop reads CASNQGGADTQYF. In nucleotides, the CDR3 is TGCGCCAGTAACCAGGGCGGGGCAGATACGCAGTATTTT. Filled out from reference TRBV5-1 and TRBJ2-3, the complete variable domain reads KAGVTQTPRYLIKTRGQQVTLSCSPISGHRSVSWYQQTPGQGLQFLFEYFSETQRNKGNFPGRFSGRQFSNSRSEMNVSTLELGDSALYLCASNQGGADTQYFGPGTRLTVL.

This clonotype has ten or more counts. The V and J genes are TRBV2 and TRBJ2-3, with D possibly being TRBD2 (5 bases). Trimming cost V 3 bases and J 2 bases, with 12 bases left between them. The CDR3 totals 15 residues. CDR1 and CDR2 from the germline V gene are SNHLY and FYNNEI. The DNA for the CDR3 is TGTGCCAGCAGTGAGGTTGGTAGCGACACAGATACGCAGTATTTT. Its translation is CASSEVGSDTDTQYF.

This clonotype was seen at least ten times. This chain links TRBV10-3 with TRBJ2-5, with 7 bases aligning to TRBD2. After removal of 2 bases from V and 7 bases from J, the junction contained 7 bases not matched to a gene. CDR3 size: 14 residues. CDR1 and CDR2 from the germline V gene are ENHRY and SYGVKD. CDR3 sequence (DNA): TGTGCCATCAGTGAGGACATTCCGGGGGGGACCCAGTACTTC. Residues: CAISEDIPGGTQYF.

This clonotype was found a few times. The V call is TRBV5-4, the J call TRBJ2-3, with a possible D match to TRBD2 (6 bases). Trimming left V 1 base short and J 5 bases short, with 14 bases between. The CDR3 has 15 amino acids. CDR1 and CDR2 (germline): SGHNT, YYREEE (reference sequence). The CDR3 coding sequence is TGTGCCAGCAGCTTGCGGCGGGAACAAGGAGATACGCAGTATTTT. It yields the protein CASSLRREQGDTQYF.

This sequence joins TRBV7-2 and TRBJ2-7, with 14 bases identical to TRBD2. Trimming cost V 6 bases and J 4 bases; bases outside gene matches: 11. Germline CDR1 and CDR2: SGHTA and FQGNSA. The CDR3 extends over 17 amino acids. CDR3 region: CASSPLLGTSGSYEQYF. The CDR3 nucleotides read TGTGCCAGCAGTCCCCTACTAGGGACTAGCGGGAGTTACGAGCAGTACTTC. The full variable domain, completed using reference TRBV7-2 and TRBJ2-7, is GAGVSQSPSNKVTEKGKDVELRCDPISGHTALYWYRQSLGQGLEFLIYFQGNSAPDKSGLPSDRFSAERTGGSVSTLTIQRTQQEDSAVYLCASSPLLGTSGSYEQYFGPGTRLTVT.

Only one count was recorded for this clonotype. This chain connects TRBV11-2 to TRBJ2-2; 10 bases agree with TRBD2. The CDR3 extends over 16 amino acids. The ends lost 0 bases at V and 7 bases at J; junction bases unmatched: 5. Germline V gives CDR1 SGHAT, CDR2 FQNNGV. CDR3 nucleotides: TGTGCCAGCAGCTTAGAGTCTAGCGGGAGTTACGGGGAGCTGTTTTTT. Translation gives CASSLESSGSYGELFF.

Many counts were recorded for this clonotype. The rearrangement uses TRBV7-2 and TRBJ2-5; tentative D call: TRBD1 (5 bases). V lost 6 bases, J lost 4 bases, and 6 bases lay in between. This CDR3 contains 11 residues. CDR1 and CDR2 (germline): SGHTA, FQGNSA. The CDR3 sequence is CASRQGETQYF. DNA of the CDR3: TGTGCCAGCAGGCAGGGAGAGACCCAGTACTTC. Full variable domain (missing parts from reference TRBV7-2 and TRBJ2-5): GAGVSQSPSNKVTEKGKDVELRCDPISGHTALYWYRQSLGQGLEFLIYFQGNSAPDKSGLPSDRFSAERTGGSVSTLTIQRTQQEDSAVYLCASRQGETQYFGPGTRLLVL.

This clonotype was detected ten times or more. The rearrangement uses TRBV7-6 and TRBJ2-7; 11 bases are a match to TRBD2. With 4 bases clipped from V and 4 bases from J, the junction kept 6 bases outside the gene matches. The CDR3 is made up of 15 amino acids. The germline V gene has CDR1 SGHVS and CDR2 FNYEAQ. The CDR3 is CASSSATSGTYEQYF. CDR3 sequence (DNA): TGTGCCAGCAGCTCCGCGACTAGCGGGACTTACGAGCAGTACTTC.

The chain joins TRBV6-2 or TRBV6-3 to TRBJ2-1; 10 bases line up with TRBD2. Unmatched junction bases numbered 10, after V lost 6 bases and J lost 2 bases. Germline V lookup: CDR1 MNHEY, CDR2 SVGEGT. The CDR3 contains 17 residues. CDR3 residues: CASRADLGLAAYNEQFF. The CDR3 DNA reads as TGTGCCAGCAGAGCCGACCTTGGACTAGCGGCCTACAATGAGCAGTTCTTC.

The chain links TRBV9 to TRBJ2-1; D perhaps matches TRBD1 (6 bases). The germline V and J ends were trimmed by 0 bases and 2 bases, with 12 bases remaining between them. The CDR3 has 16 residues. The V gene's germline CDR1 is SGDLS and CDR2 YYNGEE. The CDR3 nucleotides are TGTGCCAGCAGCGTAGGGATCGACAGGCCCTACAATGAGCAGTTCTTC. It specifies CASSVGIDRPYNEQFF.

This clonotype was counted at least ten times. CDR3 nucleotide sequence: TGTGCCAGCAGCCGGGCAGGGCCCTCTTACGAGCAGTACTTC. Its protein is CASSRAGPSYEQYF. This rearrangement joins TRBV28 to TRBJ2-7; D is perhaps TRBD1 (5 bases). The CDR3 is 14 residues long. V was pared by 6 bases and J by 4 bases, with 16 bases between. Germline V gene data show CDR1 as MDHEN and CDR2 as SYDVKM.

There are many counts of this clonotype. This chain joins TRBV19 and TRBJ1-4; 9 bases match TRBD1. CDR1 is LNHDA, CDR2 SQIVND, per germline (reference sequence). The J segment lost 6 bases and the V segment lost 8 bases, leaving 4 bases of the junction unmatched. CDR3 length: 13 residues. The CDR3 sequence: CASSRTGDEKLFF. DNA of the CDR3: TGTGCCAGTTCCCGGACAGGGGATGAAAAACTGTTTTTT.

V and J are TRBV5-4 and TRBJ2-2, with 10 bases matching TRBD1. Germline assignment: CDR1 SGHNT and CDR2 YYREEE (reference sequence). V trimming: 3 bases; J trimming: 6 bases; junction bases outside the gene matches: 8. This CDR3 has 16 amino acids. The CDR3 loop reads CASSSAGQGLSGELFF. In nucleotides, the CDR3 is TGTGCCAGCAGCTCGGCGGGACAGGGGTTATCCGGGGAGCTGTTTTTT.

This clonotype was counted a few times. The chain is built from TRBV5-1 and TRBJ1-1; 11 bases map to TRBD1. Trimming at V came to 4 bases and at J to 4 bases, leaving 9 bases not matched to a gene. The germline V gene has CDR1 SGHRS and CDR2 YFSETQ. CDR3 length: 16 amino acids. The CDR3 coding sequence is TGCGCCAGCAGCAACCGGGACAGGGGGTTCACCACTGAAGCTTTCTTT. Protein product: CASSNRDRGFTTEAFF. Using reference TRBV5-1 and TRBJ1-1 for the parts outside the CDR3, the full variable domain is KAGVTQTPRYLIKTRGQQVTLSCSPISGHRSVSWYQQTPGQGLQFLFEYFSETQRNKGNFPGRFSGRQFSNSRSEMNVSTLELGDSALYLCASSNRDRGFTTEAFFGQGTRLTVV.

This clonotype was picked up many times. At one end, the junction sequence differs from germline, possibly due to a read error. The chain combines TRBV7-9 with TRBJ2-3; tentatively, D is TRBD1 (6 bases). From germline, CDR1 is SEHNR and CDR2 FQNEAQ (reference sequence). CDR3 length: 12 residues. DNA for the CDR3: TGTGCCAGCAGCTTAGGCCTGCAGGGGCCGGGATTT. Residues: CASSLGLQGPGF.

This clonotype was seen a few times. The CDR3 loop reads CASITAGGTNTGELFF. As DNA, the CDR3 is TGTGCCAGCATTACAGCGGGAGGGACGAACACCGGGGAGCTGTTTTTT. The chain couples TRBV28 to TRBJ2-2; TRBD2 matches 10 bases. Per the germline V gene, CDR1 is MDHEN and CDR2 is SYDVKM. The V segment lost 7 bases and the J segment 0 bases; nucleotides outside the gene matches: 5. The CDR3 has 16 residues.

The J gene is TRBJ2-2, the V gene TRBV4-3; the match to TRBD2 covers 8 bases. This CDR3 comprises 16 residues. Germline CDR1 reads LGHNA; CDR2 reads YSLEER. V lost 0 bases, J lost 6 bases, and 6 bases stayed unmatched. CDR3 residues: CASSQDVGLAAGELFF. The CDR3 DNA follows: TGCGCCAGCAGCCAAGATGTCGGACTAGCTGCCGGGGAGCTGTTTTTT.

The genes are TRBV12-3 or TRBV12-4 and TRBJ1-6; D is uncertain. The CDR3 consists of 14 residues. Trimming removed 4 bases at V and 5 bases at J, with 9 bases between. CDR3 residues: CASSYGRDNSPLHF. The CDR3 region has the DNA TGTGCCAGCAGTTACGGGAGGGATAATTCACCCCTCCACTTT.

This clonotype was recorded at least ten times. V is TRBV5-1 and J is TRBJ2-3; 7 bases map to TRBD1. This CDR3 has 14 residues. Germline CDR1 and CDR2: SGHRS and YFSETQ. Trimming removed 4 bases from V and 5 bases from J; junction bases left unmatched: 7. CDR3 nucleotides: TGCGCCAGCAGCAAAAGGGGGCAGGAAGATACGCAGTATTTT. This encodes CASSKRGQEDTQYF.

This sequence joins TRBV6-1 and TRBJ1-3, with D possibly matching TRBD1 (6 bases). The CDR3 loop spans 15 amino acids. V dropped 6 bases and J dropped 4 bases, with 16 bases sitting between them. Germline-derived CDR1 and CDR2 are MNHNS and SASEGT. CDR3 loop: CASSPGGGPGNTIYF. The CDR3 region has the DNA TGTGCCAGCAGCCCCGGGGGGGGCCCAGGAAACACCATATATTTT.

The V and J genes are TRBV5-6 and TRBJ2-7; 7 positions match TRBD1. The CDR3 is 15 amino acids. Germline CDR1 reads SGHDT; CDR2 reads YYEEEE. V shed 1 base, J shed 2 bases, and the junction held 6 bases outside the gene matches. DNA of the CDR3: TGTGCCAGCAGCTTGTACGGACAGGATACCTACGAGCAGTACTTC. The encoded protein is CASSLYGQDTYEQYF.

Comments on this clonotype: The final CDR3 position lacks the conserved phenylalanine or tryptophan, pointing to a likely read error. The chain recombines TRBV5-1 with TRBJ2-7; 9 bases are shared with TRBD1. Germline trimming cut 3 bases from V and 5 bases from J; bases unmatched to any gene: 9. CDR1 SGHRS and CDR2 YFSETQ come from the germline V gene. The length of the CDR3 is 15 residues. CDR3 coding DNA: TGCGCCAGCAGCTCCGGACAGGGGCATTTAAACGAGCAGTACCTC. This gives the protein CASSSGQGHLNEQYL.

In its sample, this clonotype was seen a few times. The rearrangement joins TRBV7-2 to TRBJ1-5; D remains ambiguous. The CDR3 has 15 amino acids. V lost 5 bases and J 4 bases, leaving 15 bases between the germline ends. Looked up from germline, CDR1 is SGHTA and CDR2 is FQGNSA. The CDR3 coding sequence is TGTGCCAGCAGCAACTCGGGCAGGTTAAATCAGCCCCAGCATTTT. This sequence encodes CASSNSGRLNQPQHF.

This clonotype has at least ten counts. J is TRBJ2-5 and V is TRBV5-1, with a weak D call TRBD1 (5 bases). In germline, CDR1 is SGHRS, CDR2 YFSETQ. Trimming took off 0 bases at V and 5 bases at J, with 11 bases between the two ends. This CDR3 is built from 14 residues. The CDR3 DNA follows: TGCGCCAGCAGCTTGGGGGGCCTCGTGGAGACCCAGTACTTC. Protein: CASSLGGLVETQYF.

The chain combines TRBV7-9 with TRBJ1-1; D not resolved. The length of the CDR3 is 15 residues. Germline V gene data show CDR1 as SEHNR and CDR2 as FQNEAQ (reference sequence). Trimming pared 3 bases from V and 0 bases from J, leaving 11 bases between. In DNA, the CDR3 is TGTGCCAGCAGCTTCACACAGCCCATGAACACTGAAGCTTTCTTT. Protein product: CASSFTQPMNTEAFF.

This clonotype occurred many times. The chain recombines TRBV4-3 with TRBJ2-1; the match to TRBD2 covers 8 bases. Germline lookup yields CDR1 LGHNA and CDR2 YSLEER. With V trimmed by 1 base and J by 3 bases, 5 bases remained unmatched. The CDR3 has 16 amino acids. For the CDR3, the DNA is TGCGCCAGCAGCCAAGCTAGCGGGTGGAACTACAATGAGCAGTTCTTC. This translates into CASSQASGWNYNEQFF.

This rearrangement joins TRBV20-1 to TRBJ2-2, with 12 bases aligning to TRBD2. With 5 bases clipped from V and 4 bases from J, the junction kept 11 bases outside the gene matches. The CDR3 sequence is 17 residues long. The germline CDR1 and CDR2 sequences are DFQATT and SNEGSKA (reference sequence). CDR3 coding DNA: TGCAGTGCTCCCAACACCAGACTAGCGGGGGCCACCGGGGAGCTGTTTTTT. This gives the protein CSAPNTRLAGATGELFF.

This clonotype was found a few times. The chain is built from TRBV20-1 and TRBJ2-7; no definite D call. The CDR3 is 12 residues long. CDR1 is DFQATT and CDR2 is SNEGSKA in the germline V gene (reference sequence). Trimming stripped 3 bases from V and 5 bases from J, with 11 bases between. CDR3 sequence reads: CSARWGFDEQYF. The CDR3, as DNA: TGCAGTGCTAGGTGGGGTTTTGACGAGCAGTACTTC.